Listed below are T cell receptor beta chains from one sample, sequenced in a study of early T cells in non-severe SARS-CoV-2 infection. MiXCR, applied by TCRdb to the 5' RACE reads, yields one record per CDR3 protein. Of 25,000 to 30,000 distinct CDR3 sequences in the sample, about 4.6% were seen once. Sequenced sample: whole blood. The receptors shown here come from an adult who was a healthcare worker with PCR-confirmed SARS-CoV-2 infection or an uninfected control (not recorded which). CDR3s include the opening cysteine and the closing phenylalanine or tryptophan. A D gene is named only where the DNA matches it firmly. Clone size reads once, few, many, or a class if the clone is expanded.

many | TRBJ2-3 | TRBV20-1 | - | TGCAGTGCTCAATCAGGGCCGGCCCAATATACGCAGTATTTT | CSAQSGPAQYTQYF
many | TRBJ2-2 | TRBV28 | - | TGTGCCAGCATTTCCCCTTTTGGGGCCGGGGAGCTGTTTTTT | CASISPFGAGELFF
few | TRBJ2-7 | TRBV5-1 | - | TGCGCCAGCAGCCCCGACAGCTACCCCTACGAGCAGTACTTC | CASSPDSYPYEQYF
few | TRBJ1-2 | TRBV19 | TRBD1 | TGTGCCAGTATTCGGGACAGCTACAACTATGGCTACACCTTC | CASIRDSYNYGYTF
many | TRBJ2-3 | TRBV30 | - | TGTGCCTGGAGGGACTTAGCTAGCACAGATACGCAGTATTTT | CAWRDLASTDTQYF
many | TRBJ2-7 | TRBV20-1 | TRBD1 | TGCAGTGCTCCAACGACAGGGGGTTACGAGCAGTACTTC | CSAPTTGGYEQYF
many | TRBJ1-2 | TRBV29-1 | - | TGCAGCGTTGAACTACTGTCGCGGGCCGCTAACTATGGCTACACCTTC | CSVELLSRAANYGYTF
many | TRBJ2-3 | TRBV29-1 | - | TGCAGCGGGTTGGGGGGGCGGACAGATACGCAGTATTTT | CSGLGGRTDTQYF
many | TRBJ1-2 | TRBV29-1 | - | TGCAGCGCCCGGCCCGGGGACGCCCAATATGGCTACACCTTC | CSARPGDAQYGYTF
many | TRBJ2-7 | TRBV6-2/TRBV6-3 | - | TGTGCCAGCAGGAGACAGGTTGCCTACGAGCAGTACTTC | CASRRQVAYEQYF
many | TRBJ2-7 | TRBV20-1 | - | TGCAGTGCTAGTCCCGCAGGGACGTATTACGAGCAGTACTTC | CSASPAGTYYEQYF